The source of this T cell receptor (beta chain) is a study of T cell changes during pregnancy in multiple sclerosis. This clone has a handful of counts. Data came from immunoSEQ multiplex PCR; TCRdb stores just in-frame clones and leaves some out. The data contain 78,000 or so clones, 80% to 95% of them seen just once; the ten biggest clones take up more than 0.4%. The length of the CDR3 is 14 residues. The germline V gene encodes CDR1 GTSNPN and CDR2 SVGIG (reference sequence). The V and J ends lost 1 base and 4 bases, in that order; junction bases with no gene match: 4. The receptor's source is a female donor with multiple sclerosis, enrolled in a pregnancy study. The sample was CD4+ T cells from peripheral blood mononuclear cells, taken before pregnancy. The chain recombines TRBV30 with TRBJ1-2, with 9 bases identical to TRBD1. The CDR3 spells CAWSGGQGFYGYTF. In DNA form, the CDR3 reads TGTGCCTGGAGTGGTGGACAGGGGTTCTATGGCTACACCTTC.